This T cell receptor beta chain was documented in a study of blood T cell repertoires in COVID-19. Across the whole study: There were acute and convalescent COVID-19 samples, and they came from the United States, Italy and Spain. PBMCs, B-cell-depleted T cells, or T cells provided the cDNA or gDNA that made up the material.

V trimming: 2 bases; J trimming: 4 bases; junction bases outside the gene matches: 7. The CDR3 length is 15 residues. Per germline, CDR1 SGHNT and CDR2 YYREEE (reference sequence). In the study's own analysis: By means of reference gene primer amplification, nucleated cell counts were estimated. Profiled with immunoSEQ multiplex PCR; TCRdb holds only in-frame clones, not every one. The V and J calls and the clone size are those of that table, but D and trimming were determined from the DNA. The sample comprises about 240,000 clones, under 85% of which are singletons, and approximately 1.8% rests with the top ten.

The rearrangement joins TRBV5-4 to TRBJ2-5, with TRBD2 matching over 8 bases. This sequence was found in a man younger than 40 who had recovered from COVID-19. The specimen was peripheral blood. The CDR3 bases are TGTGCCAGCAGCTTCTCCGGGGGGGGGATAGAGACCCAGTACTTC. This translates into CASSFSGGGIETQYF.